The 4 T cell receptor beta chains listed next were all sequenced from one sample in a study of blood T cell repertoires in COVID-19. Repertoires were generated with immunoSEQ multiplex PCR, while TCRdb's copy carries only in-frame clones and drops some. The sample includes approximately 200,000 clones, approximately 80% of them seen just once. The sequenced sample consisted of peripheral blood. These receptors were obtained from a woman aged 50 to 60 with acute or convalescent COVID-19.

Notes on this clone: Other nucleotide sequences from this sample produce the same CDR3. V is TRBV6-5 and J is TRBJ1-2; 8 bases are shared with TRBD1. The CDR3 runs to 13 residues. Trimming cost V 5 bases and J 4 bases; bases outside gene matches: 3. In germline, CDR1 is MNHEY, CDR2 SVGAGI. The CDR3 region has the DNA TGTGCCAGCAGTCAAACAGGGGGCTATGGCTACACCTTC. Translating gives CASSQTGGYGYTF.

This sequence joins TRBV30 and TRBJ2-1; D may be TRBD1 (6 bases). Trimming removed 5 bases at V and 4 bases at J, with 9 bases between. This CDR3 spans 12 amino acids. Germline CDR1 reads GTSNPN; CDR2 reads SVGIG (reference sequence). CDR3 DNA: TGTGCCTGGCGGCAGGGGTACAATGAGCAGTTCTTC. Translated, it gives CAWRQGYNEQFF.

The gene calls are TRBV5-1 and TRBJ2-3, with D possibly matching TRBD2 (5 bases). The CDR3 contains 14 residues. Germline values: CDR1 SGHRS, CDR2 YFSETQ. Trimming stripped 0 bases from V and 2 bases from J, with 7 bases between. The CDR3, as DNA: TGCGCCAGCAGCTTGGCCGGGAACACAGATACGCAGTATTTT. Amino acids: CASSLAGNTDTQYF.

V usage is TRBV5-1 and J usage is TRBJ1-2, with D possibly being TRBD1 (5 bases). Trimming shortened V by 0 bases and J by 8 bases, and 17 bases separated the two germline ends. The germline V gene encodes CDR1 SGHRS and CDR2 YFSETQ. The CDR3 extends over 15 amino acids. Written as DNA, the CDR3 is TGCGCCAGCAGCTTGGGTGGTCGGTCAGGGAGGGGCTACACCTTC. This gives the protein CASSLGGRSGRGYTF.